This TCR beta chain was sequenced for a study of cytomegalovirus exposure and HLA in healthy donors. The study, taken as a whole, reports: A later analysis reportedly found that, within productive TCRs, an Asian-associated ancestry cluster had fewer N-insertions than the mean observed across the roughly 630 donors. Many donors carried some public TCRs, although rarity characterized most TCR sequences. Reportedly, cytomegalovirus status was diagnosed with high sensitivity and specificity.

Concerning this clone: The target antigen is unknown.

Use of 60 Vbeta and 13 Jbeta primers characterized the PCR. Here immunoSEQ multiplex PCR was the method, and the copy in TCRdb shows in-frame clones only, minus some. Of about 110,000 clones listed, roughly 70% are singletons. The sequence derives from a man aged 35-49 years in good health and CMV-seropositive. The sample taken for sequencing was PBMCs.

Here the CDR3 reads CASSPPNGPRNTEAFF. The CDR3 region has the DNA TGTGCCAGCTCACCACCGAATGGGCCGCGGAACACTGAAGCTTTCTTT. The V gene is TRBV18, the J gene TRBJ1-1; D is ambiguous. Germline CDR1 is KGHSH and CDR2 is LQKENI. Trimming pared 0 bases from V and 1 base from J, leaving 12 bases between. This CDR3 contains 16 residues.